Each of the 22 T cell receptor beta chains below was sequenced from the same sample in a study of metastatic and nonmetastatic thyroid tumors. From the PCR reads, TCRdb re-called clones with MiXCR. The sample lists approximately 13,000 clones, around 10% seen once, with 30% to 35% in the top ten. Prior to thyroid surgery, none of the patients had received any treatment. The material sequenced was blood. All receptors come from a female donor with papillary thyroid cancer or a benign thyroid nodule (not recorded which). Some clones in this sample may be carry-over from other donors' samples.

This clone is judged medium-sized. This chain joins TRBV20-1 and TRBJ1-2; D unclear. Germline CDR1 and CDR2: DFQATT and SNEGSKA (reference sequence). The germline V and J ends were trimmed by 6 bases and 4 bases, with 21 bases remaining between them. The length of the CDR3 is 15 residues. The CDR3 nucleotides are TGCAGTGCCCCTGTTCCGCGGAGGGCCACCTATGGCTACACCTTC. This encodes CSAPVPRRATYGYTF.

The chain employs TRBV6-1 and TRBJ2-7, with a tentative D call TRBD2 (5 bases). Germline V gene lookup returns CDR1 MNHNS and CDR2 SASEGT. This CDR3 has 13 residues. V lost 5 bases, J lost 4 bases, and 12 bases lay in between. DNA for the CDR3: TGTGCCAGCAGTACGGGAACATGTTACGAGCAGTACTTC. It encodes CASSTGTCYEQYF.

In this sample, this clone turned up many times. Here the CDR3 reads CASRANSWSAYEQYF. In DNA, the CDR3 is TGCGCCAGCAGGGCTAATTCGTGGTCGGCCTACGAGCAGTACTTC. This chain links TRBV5-1 with TRBJ2-7; no firm D call. Deletions cut 5 bases from V and 2 bases from J, with 17 bases between. The germline CDR1 and CDR2 sequences are SGHRS and YFSETQ. The CDR3 is 15 residues long. Variable domain in full (rest from reference TRBV5-1 and TRBJ2-7): KAGVTQTPRYLIKTRGQQVTLSCSPISGHRSVSWYQQTPGQGLQFLFEYFSETQRNKGNFPGRFSGRQFSNSRSEMNVSTLELGDSALYLCASRANSWSAYEQYFGPGTRLTVT.

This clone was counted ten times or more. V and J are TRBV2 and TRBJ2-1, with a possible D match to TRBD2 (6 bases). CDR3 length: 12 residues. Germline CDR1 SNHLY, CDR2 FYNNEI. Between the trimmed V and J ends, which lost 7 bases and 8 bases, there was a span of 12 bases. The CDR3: CASTILADEQFF. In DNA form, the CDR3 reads TGTGCCAGCACCATACTAGCCGATGAGCAGTTCTTC.

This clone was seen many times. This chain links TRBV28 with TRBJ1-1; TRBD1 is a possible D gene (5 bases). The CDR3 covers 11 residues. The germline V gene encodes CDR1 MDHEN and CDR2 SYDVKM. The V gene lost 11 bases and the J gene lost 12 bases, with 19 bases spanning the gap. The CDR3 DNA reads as TGTGCCTGCCAGGGAGGGATTGAGTCTTTCTTT. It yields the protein CACQGGIESFF.

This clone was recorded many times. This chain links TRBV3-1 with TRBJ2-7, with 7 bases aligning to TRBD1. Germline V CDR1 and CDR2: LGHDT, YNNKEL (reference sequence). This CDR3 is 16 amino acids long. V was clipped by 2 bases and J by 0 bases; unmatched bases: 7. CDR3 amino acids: CASSQPPGQRSYEQYF. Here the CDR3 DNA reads TGTGCCAGCAGCCAACCACCGGGACAGCGCTCCTACGAGCAGTACTTC.

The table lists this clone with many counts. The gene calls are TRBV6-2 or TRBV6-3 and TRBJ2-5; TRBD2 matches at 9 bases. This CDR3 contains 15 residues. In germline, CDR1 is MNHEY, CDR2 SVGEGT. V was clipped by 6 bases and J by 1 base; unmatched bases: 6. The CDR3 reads CASRGLAMGQETQYF. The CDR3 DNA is TGTGCCAGCAGGGGACTAGCTATGGGCCAAGAGACCCAGTACTTC.

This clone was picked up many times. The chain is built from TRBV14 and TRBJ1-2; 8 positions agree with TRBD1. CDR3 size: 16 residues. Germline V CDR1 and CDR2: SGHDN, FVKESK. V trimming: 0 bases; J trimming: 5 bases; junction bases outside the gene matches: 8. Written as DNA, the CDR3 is TGTGCCAGCAGCCAAGAAGGGGACAGGATGCTTTATGGCTACACCTTC. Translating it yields CASSQEGDRMLYGYTF.

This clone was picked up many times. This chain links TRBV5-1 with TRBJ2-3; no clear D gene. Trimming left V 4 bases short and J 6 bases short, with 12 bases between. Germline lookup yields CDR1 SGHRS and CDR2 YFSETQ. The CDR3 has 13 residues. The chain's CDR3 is CASSPNTWDTQYF. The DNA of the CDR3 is TGCGCCAGCAGCCCGAACACCTGGGATACGCAGTATTTT.

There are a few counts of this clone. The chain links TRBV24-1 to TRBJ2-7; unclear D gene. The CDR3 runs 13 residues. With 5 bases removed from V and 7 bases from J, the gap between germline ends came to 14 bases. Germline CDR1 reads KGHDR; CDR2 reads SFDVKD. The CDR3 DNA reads TGTGCCACCAGTGTTTTAACTCAACAAGAGCAGTACTTC. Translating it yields CATSVLTQQEQYF.

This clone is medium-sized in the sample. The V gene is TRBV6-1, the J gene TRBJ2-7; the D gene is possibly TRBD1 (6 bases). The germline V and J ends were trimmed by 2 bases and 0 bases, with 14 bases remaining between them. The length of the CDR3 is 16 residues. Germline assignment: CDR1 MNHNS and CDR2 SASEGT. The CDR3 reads CASSESRGTVSYEQYF. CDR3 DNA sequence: TGTGCCAGCAGTGAAAGTAGGGGGACGGTCTCCTACGAGCAGTACTTC.

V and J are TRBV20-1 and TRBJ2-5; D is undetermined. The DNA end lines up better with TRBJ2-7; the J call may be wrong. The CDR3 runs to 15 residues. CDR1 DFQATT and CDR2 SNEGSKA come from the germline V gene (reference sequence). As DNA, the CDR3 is TGCAGTGCTAGAGATTTGAGGCACCCTACCTACGAGCAGTACTTC. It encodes CSARDLRHPTYEQYF.

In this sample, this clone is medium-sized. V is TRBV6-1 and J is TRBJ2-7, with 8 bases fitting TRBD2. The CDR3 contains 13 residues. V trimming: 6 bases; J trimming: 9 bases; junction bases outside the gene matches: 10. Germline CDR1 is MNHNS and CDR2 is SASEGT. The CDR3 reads CASSATSGSGQYF. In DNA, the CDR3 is TGTGCCAGCAGCGCAACTAGCGGTTCTGGGCAGTACTTC.

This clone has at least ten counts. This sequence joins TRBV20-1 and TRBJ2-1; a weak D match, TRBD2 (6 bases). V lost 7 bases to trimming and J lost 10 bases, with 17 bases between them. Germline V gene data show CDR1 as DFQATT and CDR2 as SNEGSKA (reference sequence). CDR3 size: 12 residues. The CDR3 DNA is TGCAGTGTCCCAGGGAGGATGGCAGAGCAGTTCTTC. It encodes CSVPGRMAEQFF.

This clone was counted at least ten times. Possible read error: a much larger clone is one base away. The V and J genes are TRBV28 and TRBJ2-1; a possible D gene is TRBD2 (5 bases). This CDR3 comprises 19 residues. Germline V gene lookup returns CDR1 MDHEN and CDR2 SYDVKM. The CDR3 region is CASSLRIWSGGGSYNEQLF. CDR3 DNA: TGTGCCAGCAGTTTACGGATTTGGTCTGGCGGAGGCTCCTACAATGAGCAGCTCTTC.

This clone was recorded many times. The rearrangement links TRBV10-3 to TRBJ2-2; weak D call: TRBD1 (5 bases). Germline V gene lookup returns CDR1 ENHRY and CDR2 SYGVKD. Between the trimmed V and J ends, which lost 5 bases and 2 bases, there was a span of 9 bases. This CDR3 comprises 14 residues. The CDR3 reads CAISRGQNTGELFF. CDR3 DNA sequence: TGTGCCATCAGTAGAGGACAAAACACCGGGGAGCTGTTTTTT.

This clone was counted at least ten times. The DNA for the CDR3 is TGTGCCAGCAGCGATTCAACCGGGAACACTGAAGCTTTCTTT. It is translated as CASSDSTGNTEAFF. The V gene is TRBV2, the J gene TRBJ1-1; D unresolved. There are 14 residues in the CDR3. Trimming cost V 6 bases and J 1 base, with 12 bases left between them. The germline V gene has CDR1 SNHLY and CDR2 FYNNEI.

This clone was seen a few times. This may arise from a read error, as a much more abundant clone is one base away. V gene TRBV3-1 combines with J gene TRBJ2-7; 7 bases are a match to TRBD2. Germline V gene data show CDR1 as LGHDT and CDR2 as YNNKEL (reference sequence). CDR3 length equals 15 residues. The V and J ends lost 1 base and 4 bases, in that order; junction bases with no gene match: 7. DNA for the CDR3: TGTGCCAGCAGCCAAGCGGTATGGGGAGGGTACGAGCAGTACTTC. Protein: CASSQAVWGGYEQYF.

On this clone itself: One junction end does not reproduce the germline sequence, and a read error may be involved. As DNA, the CDR3 is TGTGCCAGCAGTTACAGGTCACACGCCTATTGCTACACCTTC. Translated: CASSYRSHAYCYTF. The chain recombines TRBV6-5 with TRBJ1-2; no clear D gene. CDR1 MNHEY and CDR2 SVGAGI come from the germline V gene. The CDR3 consists of 14 residues.

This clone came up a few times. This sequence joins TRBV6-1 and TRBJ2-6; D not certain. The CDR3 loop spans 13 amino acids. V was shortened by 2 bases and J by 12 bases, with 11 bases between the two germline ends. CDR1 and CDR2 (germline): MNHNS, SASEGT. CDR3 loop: CASSEFFPAVLTF. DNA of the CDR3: TGTGCCAGCAGTGAATTTTTCCCTGCCGTCCTGACTTTC.

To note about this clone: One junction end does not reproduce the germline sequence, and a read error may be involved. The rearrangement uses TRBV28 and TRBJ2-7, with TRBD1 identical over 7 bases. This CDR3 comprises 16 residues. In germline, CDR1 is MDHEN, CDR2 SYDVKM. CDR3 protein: CASRTQPVQGTYEQYF. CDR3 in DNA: TGCGCCAGCAGAACCCAGCCGGTACAGGGGACCTACGAGCAGTACTTC.

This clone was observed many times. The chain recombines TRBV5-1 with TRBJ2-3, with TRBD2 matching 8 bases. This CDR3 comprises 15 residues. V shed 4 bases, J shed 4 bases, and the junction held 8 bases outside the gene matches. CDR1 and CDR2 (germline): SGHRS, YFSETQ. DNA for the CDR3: TGCGCCAGCAGCCTGACTAGCGCAAAGGCAGATACGCAGTATTTT. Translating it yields CASSLTSAKADTQYF.